One and the same sample provided the 15 T cell receptor beta chains below, sequenced in a study of identical twins. TCRdb recomputed calls from the 5' RACE reads with MiXCR, one row per CDR3 protein. The sample consists of 270,000 or so distinct CDR3 sequences, about 8.5% of them appearing once. These records were also assigned to another study, of yellow fever vaccine responses in identical twins.

Sequenced sample: CD8+ T cells sorted from blood. All receptors come from a woman aged 18-29 years in good health.

At least ten counts were recorded for this clonotype. The rearrangement uses TRBV15 and TRBJ2-2, with 7 bases aligning to TRBD1. The J segment lost 8 bases and the V segment lost 6 bases, leaving 6 bases of the junction unmatched. Germline values: CDR1 LNHNV, CDR2 YYDKDF (reference sequence). CDR3 length: 13 residues. The CDR3 sequence: CATREDRSGELFF. The CDR3 DNA sequence: TGTGCCACCAGGGAGGACAGGAGTGGGGAGCTGTTTTTT.

J is TRBJ2-3 and V is TRBV5-1; tentative D call: TRBD2 (5 bases). V was trimmed by 2 bases and J by 2 bases, leaving 12 bases between them. This CDR3 is built from 15 residues. Germline loops: CDR1 SGHRS, CDR2 YFSETQ. DNA of the CDR3: TGCGCCAGCAGCTTACCAGCGGAATACACAGATACGCAGTATTTT. Its translation is CASSLPAEYTDTQYF.

V is TRBV9 and J is TRBJ2-5; TRBD1 aligns across 7 bases. From germline, CDR1 is SGDLS and CDR2 YYNGEE. The V and J ends lost 4 bases and 1 base, in that order; junction bases with no gene match: 7. The CDR3 length is 15 residues. The DNA of the CDR3 is TGTGCCAGCAGCCCCGGGACAGTGAGCCAAGAGACCCAGTACTTC. It translates to CASSPGTVSQETQYF.

This clonotype was seen more than once but under ten times. The chain couples TRBV5-5 to TRBJ1-2, with TRBD1 as a possible D gene (6 bases). The germline V gene has CDR1 SGHKS and CDR2 YYEKEE (reference sequence). The CDR3 has 13 residues. V dropped 4 bases and J dropped 5 bases, with 12 bases sitting between them. Here the CDR3 reads CASSLGGAYGYTF. CDR3 coding DNA: TGTGCCAGCAGCCTGGGGGGGGCATATGGCTACACCTTC.

This clonotype was detected only a few times. The chain combines TRBV15 with TRBJ2-1; D is undetermined. The CDR3 runs 13 residues. V was trimmed by 5 bases and J by 6 bases, leaving 11 bases between them. The germline gives CDR1 LNHNV, CDR2 YYDKDF (reference sequence). DNA for the CDR3: TGTGCCACCAGCCAAACAATGACCAATGAGCAGTTCTTC. Its translation: CATSQTMTNEQFF.

Concerning this clonotype itself: A read error may explain this, as a much larger clone is one base away. The V call is TRBV12-3 or TRBV12-4, the J call TRBJ2-7; 11 bases fit TRBD2. CDR3 size: 16 residues. Unmatched junction bases numbered 14, after V lost 11 bases and J lost 2 bases. CDR3 DNA: TGTGCCTCCCAGTGGACTTTAGCGGGAGGGCCCTACGAGCAGTACTTC. Translated: CASQWTLAGGPYEQYF.

V is TRBV18 and J is TRBJ2-7, with D perhaps TRBD1 (6 bases). From germline, CDR1 is KGHSH and CDR2 LQKENI. The CDR3 contains 13 residues. V gave up 2 bases and J gave up 6 bases, with 11 bases separating them. As DNA, the CDR3 is TGTGCCAGCTCACCAGGGGGCGGGTCCGAGCAGTACTTC. This encodes CASSPGGGSEQYF. The variable domain in full, completed from reference TRBV18 and TRBJ2-7, reads NAGVMQNPRHLVRRRGQEARLRCSPMKGHSHVYWYRQLPEEGLKFMVYLQKENIIDESGMPKERFSAEFPKEGPSILRIQQVVRGDSAAYFCASSPGGGSEQYFGPGTRLTVT.

In this sample, this clonotype turned up many times. The chain combines TRBV12-3 or TRBV12-4 with TRBJ2-1; D might be TRBD1 (6 bases). Trimming shortened V by 8 bases and J by 8 bases, and 10 bases separated the two germline ends. This CDR3 is built from 11 residues. The CDR3 nucleotides read TGTGCCAGCGGTGAGGGGGATGAGCAGTTCTTC. Its protein product is CASGEGDEQFF.

This clonotype was seen many times. V usage is TRBV29-1 and J usage is TRBJ2-7, with D possibly matching TRBD1 (6 bases). V shed 0 bases and J shed 0 bases, with 9 bases lying between them. There are 14 residues in the CDR3. Germline V gene sequence: CDR1 SQVTM, CDR2 ANQGSEA. CDR3 protein: CSVEDRTVSYEQYF. CDR3 in DNA: TGCAGCGTTGAAGATAGGACAGTCTCCTACGAGCAGTACTTC.

This clonotype was detected many times. This chain joins TRBV6-5 and TRBJ2-1; D gene ambiguous. CDR1 is MNHEY and CDR2 is SVGAGI in the germline V gene. The CDR3 is made up of 13 amino acids. Trimming took 0 bases from V and 6 from J, leaving 6 bases between them. This CDR3 reads CASSYSVGNEQFF. CDR3 DNA: TGTGCCAGCAGTTACTCCGTTGGCAATGAGCAGTTCTTC.

The sample holds a few counts of this clonotype. J is TRBJ2-7 and V is TRBV29-1; tentatively, D is TRBD1 (5 bases). V lost 2 bases to trimming and J lost 6 bases, with 11 bases between them. The CDR3 extends over 12 amino acids. Germline V lookup: CDR1 SQVTM, CDR2 ANQGSEA. CDR3 region: CSVENPGIEQYF. CDR3 sequence (DNA): TGCAGCGTTGAAAATCCAGGGATCGAGCAGTACTTC.

This clonotype has at least ten counts. The J gene is TRBJ1-1, the V gene TRBV20-1, with 10 bases identical to TRBD1. Per germline, CDR1 DFQATT and CDR2 SNEGSKA (reference sequence). This CDR3 has 16 amino acids. Trimming cost V 6 bases and J 0 bases; bases outside gene matches: 10. CDR3 DNA: TGCAGTGCACGGGACAGGGGAGGTACGTTGAACACTGAAGCTTTCTTT. This encodes CSARDRGGTLNTEAFF.

This clonotype was seen at least ten times. The chain combines TRBV21-1 with TRBJ2-7; TRBD2 reflects the table's D call only, with no check against the DNA. TRBV21-1 is a known pseudogene. This CDR3 region has 18 residues. This chain's CDR3 is CASSKGASGRVPHYEQYF. Written as DNA, the CDR3 is TGTGCCAGCAGCAAAGGTGCTAGCGGGAGAGTCCCCCATTACGAGCAGTACTTC.

The genes are TRBV4-3 and TRBJ2-3; D uncertain. Looked up from germline, CDR1 is LGHNA and CDR2 is YSLEER. CDR3 length equals 14 residues. Trimming pared 3 bases from V and 3 bases from J, leaving 10 bases between. CDR3 in DNA: TGCGCCAGCAGCCATAACCTCGGGACAGATACGCAGTATTTT. Its translation: CASSHNLGTDTQYF.

As to this clonotype: This could be a read error, since a much larger clone is one nucleotide away. The CDR3 nucleotides read TGTGCCACCGGCAGACAGACTGGAAAAGAGACCCAGTACTTC. Translating gives CATGRQTGKETQYF. This sequence joins TRBV15 and TRBJ2-5, with D possibly matching TRBD1 (5 bases). Germline V lookup: CDR1 LNHNV, CDR2 YYDKDF (reference sequence). CDR3 length equals 14 residues.